This entry lists 10 T cell receptor beta chains sequenced from one sample in a study of cytomegalovirus exposure and HLA in healthy donors. The PCR made use of 60 Vbeta and 13 Jbeta primers. Profiled with immunoSEQ multiplex PCR; TCRdb holds only in-frame clones, not every one. Here the sample spans 150,000 to 200,000 clones, 84% being singletons. The material sequenced was PBMCs. These receptors came from a man aged 18 to 35 in good health and CMV-seronegative.

This chain links TRBV11-2 with TRBJ2-2; TRBD1 agrees at 7 bases. Germline trimming cut 1 base from V and 6 bases from J; bases unmatched to any gene: 8. CDR3 length equals 16 residues. Germline loops: CDR1 SGHAT, CDR2 FQNNGV. CDR3 residues: CASSLGTGSSAGELFF. The CDR3 DNA sequence: TGTGCCAGCAGCTTAGGGACAGGATCAAGCGCCGGGGAGCTGTTTTTT.

V gene TRBV9 combines with J gene TRBJ2-1, with TRBD2 matching 7 bases. V lost 3 bases and J lost 8; bases outside the gene matches: 5. Germline V gene data show CDR1 as SGDLS and CDR2 as YYNGEE. The CDR3 spans 13 residues. For the CDR3, the DNA is TGTGCCAGCAGCGCGGGGGGAGGGGATGAGCAGTTCTTC. Encoded protein: CASSAGGGDEQFF. The whole variable domain, filled in from reference TRBV9 and TRBJ2-1, reads DSGVTQTPKHLITATGQRVTLRCSPRSGDLSVYWYQQSLDQGLQFLIQYYNGEERAKGNILERFSAQQFPDLHSELNLSSLELGDSALYFCASSAGGGDEQFFGPGTRLTVL.

The chain uses TRBV18 and TRBJ2-1; D not certain. The CDR3 is 15 residues long. From germline, CDR1 is KGHSH and CDR2 LQKENI. Trimming pared 2 bases from V and 8 bases from J, leaving 16 bases between. CDR3 sequence: CASSPAGTIQYEQFF. The CDR3 DNA reads as TGTGCCAGCTCACCAGCCGGTACTATACAATATGAGCAGTTCTTC.

V is TRBV4-1 and J is TRBJ1-4, with 12 bases fitting TRBD1. Germline CDR1 is MGHRA and CDR2 is YSYEKL. The V and J ends lost 0 bases and 4 bases, in that order; junction bases with no gene match: 9. The CDR3 covers 19 residues. This chain's CDR3 is CASSQDTGTGGDDNEKLFF. CDR3 in DNA: TGCGCCAGCAGCCAAGACACCGGGACAGGGGGCGATGATAATGAAAAACTGTTTTTT.

The V call is TRBV7-6, the J call TRBJ2-3, with TRBD2 matching over 10 bases. V shed 3 bases and J 4 bases; nucleotides not matched to a gene: 1. CDR3 length equals 14 residues. The germline CDR1 and CDR2 sequences are SGHVS and FNYEAQ. CDR3 sequence (DNA): TGTGCCAGCAGCTTTGGGACTAGCGCAGATACGCAGTATTTT. Its protein is CASSFGTSADTQYF.

The chain combines TRBV5-4 with TRBJ2-3, with D tentatively TRBD1 (6 bases). CDR3 length equals 15 residues. In germline, CDR1 is SGHNT, CDR2 YYREEE (reference sequence). V was cut by 4 bases and J by 2 bases, with 14 bases left in between. The CDR3 loop is CASSPYREITDTQYF. In nucleotides, the CDR3 is TGTGCCAGCAGCCCGTACAGGGAGATCACAGATACGCAGTATTTT.

CDR3 amino acids: CASSEAAYEQYF. The CDR3 DNA is TGTGCCAGCAGTGAGGCTGCCTACGAGCAGTACTTC. This chain uses TRBV6-1 with TRBJ2-7; D gene ambiguous. The CDR3 has 12 residues. CDR1 and CDR2 from the germline V gene are MNHNS and SASEGT. V lost 3 bases and J lost 2, with 5 bases in between.

V is TRBV2 and J is TRBJ1-1; 9 positions agree with TRBD1. Germline CDR1 and CDR2: SNHLY and FYNNEI. The CDR3 has 16 residues. The J segment lost 1 base and the V segment lost 2 bases, leaving 5 bases of the junction unmatched. The CDR3 nucleotides read TGTGCCAGCAGTGAAACCCTGGACAGGGGGAACACTGAAGCTTTCTTT. This codes for CASSETLDRGNTEAFF.

The chain combines TRBV4-3 with TRBJ2-3; D uncertain. Trimming cost V 0 bases and J 4 bases, with 8 bases left between them. CDR1 LGHNA and CDR2 YSLEER come from the germline V gene. CDR3 length: 14 amino acids. The CDR3 bases are TGCGCCAGCAGCCAAGATTACGAGGCAGATACGCAGTATTTT. Encoded protein: CASSQDYEADTQYF.

The gene calls are TRBV6-1 and TRBJ1-4, with D possibly TRBD1 on 5 matching bases. The V and J ends lost 4 bases and 6 bases respectively, with 12 bases between them. The CDR3 is made up of 14 amino acids. CDR1 and CDR2 from the germline V gene are MNHNS and SASEGT. CDR3 amino acids: CASSALWGDEKLFF. DNA of the CDR3: TGTGCCAGCAGTGCTCTCTGGGGGGATGAAAAACTGTTTTTT.